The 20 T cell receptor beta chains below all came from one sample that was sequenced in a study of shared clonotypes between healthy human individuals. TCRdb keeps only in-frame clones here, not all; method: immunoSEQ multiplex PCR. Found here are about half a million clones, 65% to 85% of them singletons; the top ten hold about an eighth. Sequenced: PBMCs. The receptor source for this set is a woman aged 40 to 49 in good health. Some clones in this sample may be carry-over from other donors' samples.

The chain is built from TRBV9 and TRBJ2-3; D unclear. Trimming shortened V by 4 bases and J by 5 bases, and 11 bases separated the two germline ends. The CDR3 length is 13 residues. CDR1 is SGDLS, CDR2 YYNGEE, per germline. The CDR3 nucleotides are TGTGCCAGCAGCCCAGGACGGAAAGATACGCAGTATTTT. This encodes CASSPGRKDTQYF.

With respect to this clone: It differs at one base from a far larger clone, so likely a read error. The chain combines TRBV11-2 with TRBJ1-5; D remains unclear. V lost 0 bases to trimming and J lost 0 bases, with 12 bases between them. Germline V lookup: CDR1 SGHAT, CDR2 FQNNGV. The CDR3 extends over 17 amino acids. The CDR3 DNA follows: TGTGCCAGCAGCTTAGAAATGGCGGATATTAGCAATCAGCCCCAGCATTTT. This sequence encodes CASSLEMADISNQPQHF.

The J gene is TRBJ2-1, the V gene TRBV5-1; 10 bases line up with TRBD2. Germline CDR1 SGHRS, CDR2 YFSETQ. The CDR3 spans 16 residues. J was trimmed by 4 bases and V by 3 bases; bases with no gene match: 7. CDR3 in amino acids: CASSSQWTSGYNEQFF. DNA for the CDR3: TGCGCCAGCAGCTCACAATGGACTAGCGGTTACAATGAGCAGTTCTTC.

The CDR3 DNA reads TGTGCCAGCAGCTTAGACCTGGGGGACCACTATGGCTACACCTTC. Translated: CASSLDLGDHYGYTF. The V gene is TRBV7-2, the J gene TRBJ1-2, with D perhaps matching TRBD1 (5 bases). This CDR3 region has 15 residues. Deletions cut 1 base from V and 3 bases from J, with 12 bases between. Germline V gene data show CDR1 as SGHTA and CDR2 as FQGNSA.

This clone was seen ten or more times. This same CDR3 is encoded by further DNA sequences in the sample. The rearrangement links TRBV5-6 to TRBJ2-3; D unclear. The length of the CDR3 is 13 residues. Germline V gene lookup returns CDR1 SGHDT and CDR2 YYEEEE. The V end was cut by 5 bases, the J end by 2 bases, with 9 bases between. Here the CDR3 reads CASRDWATDTQYF. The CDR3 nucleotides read TGTGCCAGCAGAGATTGGGCCACAGATACGCAGTATTTT.

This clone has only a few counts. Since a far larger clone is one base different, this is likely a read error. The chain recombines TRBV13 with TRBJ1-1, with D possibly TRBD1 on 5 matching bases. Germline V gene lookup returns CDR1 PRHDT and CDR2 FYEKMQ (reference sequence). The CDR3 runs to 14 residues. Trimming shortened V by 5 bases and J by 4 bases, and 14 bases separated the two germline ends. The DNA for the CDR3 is TGTGCCAGCAGCCTACGGGACGGGATCACTGAAGCTTTCTTT. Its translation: CASSLRDGITEAFF.

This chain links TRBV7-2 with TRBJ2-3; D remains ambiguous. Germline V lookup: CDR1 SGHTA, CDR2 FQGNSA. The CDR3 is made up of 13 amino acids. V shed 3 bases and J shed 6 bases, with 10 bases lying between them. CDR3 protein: CASSLPTRDTQYF. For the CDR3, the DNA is TGTGCCAGCAGCTTGCCGACCAGGGATACGCAGTATTTT.

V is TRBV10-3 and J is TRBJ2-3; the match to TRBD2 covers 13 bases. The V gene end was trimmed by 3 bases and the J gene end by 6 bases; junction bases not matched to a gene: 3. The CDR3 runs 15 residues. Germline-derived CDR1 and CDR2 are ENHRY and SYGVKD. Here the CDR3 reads CAISEGTSGMDTQYF. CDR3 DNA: TGTGCCATCAGTGAAGGGACTAGCGGGATGGATACGCAGTATTTT.

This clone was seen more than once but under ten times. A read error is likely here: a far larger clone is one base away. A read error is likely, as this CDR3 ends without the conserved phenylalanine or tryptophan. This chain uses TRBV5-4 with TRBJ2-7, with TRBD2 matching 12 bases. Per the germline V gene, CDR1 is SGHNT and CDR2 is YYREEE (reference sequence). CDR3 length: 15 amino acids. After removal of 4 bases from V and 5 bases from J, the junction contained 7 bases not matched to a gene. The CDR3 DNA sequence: TGTGCCAGCAGCACATGGACTAGCGGGACGCACGAGCAGTACCTC. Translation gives CASSTWTSGTHEQYL.

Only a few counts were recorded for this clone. DNA of the CDR3: TGCGCCAGCAGTGAGGGGCGACTAGCGGACTACAATGAGCAGTTCTTC. Encoded protein: CASSEGRLADYNEQFF. V usage is TRBV10-1 and J usage is TRBJ2-1, with 9 bases identical to TRBD2. V trimming: 2 bases; J trimming: 3 bases; junction bases outside the gene matches: 5. The CDR3 is 16 residues long. CDR1 is WNHNN, CDR2 SYGVQD, per germline (reference sequence).

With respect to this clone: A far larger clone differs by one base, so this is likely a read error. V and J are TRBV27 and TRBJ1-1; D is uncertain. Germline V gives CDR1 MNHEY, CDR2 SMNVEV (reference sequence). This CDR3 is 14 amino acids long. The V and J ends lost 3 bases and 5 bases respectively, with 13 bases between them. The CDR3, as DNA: TGTGCCAGCAGTTTTATTGGCCGATATACTGAAGCTTTCTTT. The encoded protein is CASSFIGRYTEAFF.

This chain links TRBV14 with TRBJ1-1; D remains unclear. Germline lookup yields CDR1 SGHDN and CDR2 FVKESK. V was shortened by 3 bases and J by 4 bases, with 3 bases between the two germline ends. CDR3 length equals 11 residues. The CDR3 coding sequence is TGTGCCAGCAGCCAGACCACTGAAGCTTTCTTT. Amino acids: CASSQTTEAFF. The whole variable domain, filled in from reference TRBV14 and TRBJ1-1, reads EAGVTQFPSHSVIEKGQTVTLRCDPISGHDNLYWYRRVMGKEIKFLLHFVKESKQDESGMPNNRFLAERTGGTYSTLKVQPAELEDSGVYFCASSQTTEAFFGQGTRLTVV.

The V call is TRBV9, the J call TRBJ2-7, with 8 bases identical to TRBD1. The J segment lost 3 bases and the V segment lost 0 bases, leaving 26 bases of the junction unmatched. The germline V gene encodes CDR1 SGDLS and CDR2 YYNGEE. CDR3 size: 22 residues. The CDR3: CASSVVRQGNVLAGQLNYEQYF. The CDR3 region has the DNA TGTGCCAGCAGCGTAGTAAGACAGGGGAATGTTTTGGCGGGGCAATTAAACTACGAGCAGTACTTC.

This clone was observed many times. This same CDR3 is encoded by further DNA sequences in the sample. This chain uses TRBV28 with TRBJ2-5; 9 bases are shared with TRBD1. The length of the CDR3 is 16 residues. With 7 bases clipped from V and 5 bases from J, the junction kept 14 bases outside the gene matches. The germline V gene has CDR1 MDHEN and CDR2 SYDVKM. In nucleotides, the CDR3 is TGTGCCAGCAACATACTGGGACAGGGTTCGGGCGAGACCCAGTACTTC. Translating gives CASNILGQGSGETQYF.

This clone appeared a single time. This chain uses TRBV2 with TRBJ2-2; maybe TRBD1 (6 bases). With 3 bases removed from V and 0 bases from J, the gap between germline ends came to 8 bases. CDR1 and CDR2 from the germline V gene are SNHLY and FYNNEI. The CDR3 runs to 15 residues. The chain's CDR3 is CASSEDSANTGELFF. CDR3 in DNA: TGTGCCAGCAGTGAGGACAGTGCGAACACCGGGGAGCTGTTTTTT.

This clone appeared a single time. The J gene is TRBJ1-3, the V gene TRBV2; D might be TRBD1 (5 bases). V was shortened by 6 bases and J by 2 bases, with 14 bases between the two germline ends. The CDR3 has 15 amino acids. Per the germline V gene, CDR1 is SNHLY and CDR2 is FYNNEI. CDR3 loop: CASSPARGTGNTIYF. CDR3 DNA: TGTGCCAGCAGCCCAGCAAGGGGCACTGGAAACACCATATATTTT.

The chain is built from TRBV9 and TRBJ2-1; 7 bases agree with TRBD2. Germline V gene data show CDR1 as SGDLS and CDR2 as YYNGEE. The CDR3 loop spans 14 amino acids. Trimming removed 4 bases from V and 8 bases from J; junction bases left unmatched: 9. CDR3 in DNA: TGTGCCAGCAGCTCCCGACTAGCATGGGATGAGCAGTTCTTC. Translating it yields CASSSRLAWDEQFF. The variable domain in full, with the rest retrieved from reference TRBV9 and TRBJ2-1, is DSGVTQTPKHLITATGQRVTLRCSPRSGDLSVYWYQQSLDQGLQFLIQYYNGEERAKGNILERFSAQQFPDLHSELNLSSLELGDSALYFCASSSRLAWDEQFFGPGTRLTVL.

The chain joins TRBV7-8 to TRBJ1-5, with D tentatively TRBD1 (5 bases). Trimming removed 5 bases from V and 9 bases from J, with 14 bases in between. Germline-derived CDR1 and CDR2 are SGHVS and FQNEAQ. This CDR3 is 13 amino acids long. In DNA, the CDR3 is TGTGCCAGCAGCGGAAGTCGGCAGGGGCCCCAGCATTTT. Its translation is CASSGSRQGPQHF.

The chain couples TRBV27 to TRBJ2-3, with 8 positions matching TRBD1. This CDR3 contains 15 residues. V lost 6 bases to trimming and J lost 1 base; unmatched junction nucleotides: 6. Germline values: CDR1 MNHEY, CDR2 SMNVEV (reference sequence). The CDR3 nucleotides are TGTGCCAGCAGGGTGAGGGGACAGGGCACAGATACGCAGTATTTT. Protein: CASRVRGQGTDTQYF.

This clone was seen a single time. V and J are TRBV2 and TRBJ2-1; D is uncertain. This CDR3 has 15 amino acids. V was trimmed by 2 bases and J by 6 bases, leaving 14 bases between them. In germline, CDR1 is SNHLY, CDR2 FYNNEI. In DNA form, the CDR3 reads TGTGCCAGCAGTGAAAATGAGTTGGGATTCAATGAGCAGTTCTTC. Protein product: CASSENELGFNEQFF.